This TCR beta chain was captured in a study of cytomegalovirus exposure and HLA in healthy donors. From germline, CDR1 is SEHNR and CDR2 FQNEAQ (reference sequence). V dropped 5 bases and J dropped 6; count of bases not matched to a gene: 21. The CDR3 spans 18 residues. Primers for the PCR totalled 60 Vbeta and 13 Jbeta. The protocol was immunoSEQ multiplex PCR, while the TCRdb copy is restricted to in-frame clones and leaves out a portion. Among roughly 150,000 clones listed, about 74% were seen once. This clone appeared once. The rearrangement uses TRBV7-9 and TRBJ1-1; 7 nucleotides match TRBD1. The sequencing input was PBMCs. The clonotype comes from a male donor in good health and CMV-seronegative. The CDR3 loop reads CASSQQTPQGIRAAEAFF. Written as DNA, the CDR3 is TGTGCCAGCAGCCAACAGACACCACAGGGGATCCGGGCCGCTGAAGCTTTCTTT.